This entry lists 27 T cell receptor beta chains sequenced from one sample in a study of T cells expressing NK-cell markers. No DNA is given; TCRdb re-called the 5' RACE reads and lists each CDR3 protein once. Its table lists over 350,000 distinct CDR3 sequences. Sequencing was carried out using blood T cells: a sorted CD56 or NKG2C T cell subset, CD4+ or CD8+ T cells, or bulk PBMC T cells (not recorded which). The receptors originated from a woman aged 50 to 65 in good health.

This sequence joins TRBV5-1 and TRBJ1-1. In germline, CDR1 is SGHRS, CDR2 YFSETQ. The CDR3 extends over 13 amino acids. CDR3 region: CASRFELNTEAFF.

This chain links TRBV15 with TRBJ2-1; TCRdb gives TRBD2 as the D gene, but with no DNA this cannot be confirmed. Germline V gene lookup returns CDR1 LNHNV and CDR2 YYDKDF (reference sequence). The CDR3 covers 16 residues. This chain's CDR3 is CATAGSPGTSSNEQFF.

The gene calls are TRBV29-1 and TRBJ1-1; TCRdb's D call, TRBD1, is unchecked because there is no DNA. This CDR3 region has 13 residues. CDR1 SQVTM and CDR2 ANQGSEA come from the germline V gene. The CDR3: CSGRDSQNTEAFF. The full variable domain, with the rest looked up from reference TRBV29-1 and TRBJ1-1, is SAVISQKPSRDICQRGTSLTIQCQVDSQVTMMFWYRQQPGQSLTLIATANQGSEATYESGFVIDKFPISRPNLTFSTLTVSNMSPEDSSIYLCSGRDSQNTEAFFGQGTRLTVV.

The V call is TRBV29-1, the J call TRBJ2-1; with no DNA, the TCRdb D assignment of TRBD2 cannot be verified. The germline V gene has CDR1 SQVTM and CDR2 ANQGSEA. This CDR3 has 13 residues. This CDR3 is CSVESGRAYEQFF.

CDR3 region: CASSLEGLGTDTQYF. This chain links TRBV5-5 with TRBJ2-3; absent DNA, TCRdb's TRBD2 call cannot be checked. Germline values: CDR1 SGHKS, CDR2 YYEKEE (reference sequence). The CDR3 is 15 amino acids.

This chain connects TRBV3-1 to TRBJ2-7; with no DNA, the TCRdb D assignment of TRBD2 cannot be verified. Germline CDR1 LGHDT, CDR2 YNNKEL (reference sequence). The CDR3 is made up of 18 amino acids. The CDR3 region is CASSQGYFGGKSSYEQYF.

The V gene is TRBV30, the J gene TRBJ2-1; as DNA is missing, the TRBD1 call by TCRdb cannot be tested. CDR3 size: 13 residues. The germline CDR1 and CDR2 sequences are GTSNPN and SVGIG (reference sequence). CDR3 sequence: CACMNRAVDEQFF.

CDR3 sequence: CASSPTGGWNQPQHF. The genes are TRBV12-3 or TRBV12-4 and TRBJ1-5; TCRdb calls TRBD1, which cannot be checked without DNA. The CDR3 is 15 residues long.

This rearrangement joins TRBV20-1 to TRBJ2-3; the TCRdb call, TRBD2, lacks DNA for checking. This CDR3 is 16 amino acids long. CDR1 is DFQATT and CDR2 is SNEGSKA in the germline V gene (reference sequence). CDR3: CSASPLAGGLTDTQYF.

V usage is TRBV5-1 and J usage is TRBJ2-3; TCRdb names TRBD1, which stays unverified in the absence of DNA. CDR1 and CDR2 (germline): SGHRS, YFSETQ. The CDR3 runs 14 residues. CDR3: CASSEEQVLDTQYF.

The V gene is TRBV30, the J gene TRBJ2-2; TCRdb outputs TRBD1, but without DNA this stays unchecked. The CDR3 runs to 14 residues. Per the germline V gene, CDR1 is GTSNPN and CDR2 is SVGIG (reference sequence). CDR3 sequence reads: CAWRTGHHTGELFF.

The chain carries TRBV5-1 and TRBJ2-5. Germline values: CDR1 SGHRS, CDR2 YFSETQ. The CDR3 sequence is 13 residues long. The CDR3 is CASSRTEIETQYF.

V usage is TRBV5-5 and J usage is TRBJ2-3; without DNA, the TCRdb call of TRBD2 cannot be checked. The germline gives CDR1 SGHKS, CDR2 YYEKEE (reference sequence). CDR3 length: 16 amino acids. The CDR3 loop is CASSPLTSGATDTQYF.

V and J are TRBV29-1 and TRBJ2-7; TCRdb's D call, TRBD2, is unchecked because there is no DNA. Germline V CDR1 and CDR2: SQVTM, ANQGSEA. The CDR3 sequence is 15 residues long. CDR3 region: CSVDGVGVSKREQYF.

The chain is built from TRBV6-6 and TRBJ2-2; TCRdb's assignment of TRBD2 cannot be checked, as there is no DNA. Germline V gives CDR1 MNHNY, CDR2 SVGAGI (reference sequence). The CDR3 is 20 residues long. The CDR3 protein is CASSYSGGTSGRTNTGELFF.

The chain joins TRBV5-1 to TRBJ2-5; with no DNA, the TCRdb D assignment of TRBD1 cannot be verified. The CDR3 is 15 amino acids. Germline CDR1 SGHRS, CDR2 YFSETQ. The CDR3 sequence: CASSLVGTPGETQYF.

The chain joins TRBV24-1 to TRBJ2-5; TCRdb's assignment of TRBD2 cannot be checked, as there is no DNA. This CDR3 contains 15 residues. The germline gives CDR1 KGHDR, CDR2 SFDVKD. The CDR3 sequence is CATSDRVTSQETQYF.

J is TRBJ2-2 and V is TRBV20-1; with no DNA, the TCRdb D assignment of TRBD1 cannot be verified. This CDR3 comprises 15 residues. The V gene's germline CDR1 is DFQATT and CDR2 SNEGSKA (reference sequence). The CDR3 is CSARRGVQGAGELFF.

The chain's CDR3 is CSAPWGGRGGYTF. The V call is TRBV20-1, the J call TRBJ1-2; TCRdb selects TRBD1, and the lack of DNA leaves this call unchecked. The CDR3 sequence is 13 residues long. Germline loops: CDR1 DFQATT, CDR2 SNEGSKA (reference sequence).

The chain recombines TRBV15 with TRBJ2-2; TCRdb's D call of TRBD1 is untestable without DNA. Germline values: CDR1 LNHNV, CDR2 YYDKDF (reference sequence). This CDR3 has 15 amino acids. The CDR3 loop reads CATRNGRINTGELFF.

The chain recombines TRBV7-8 with TRBJ2-3; the TCRdb D gene call, TRBD2, has no DNA to confirm it. This CDR3 is 18 amino acids long. CDR1 and CDR2 from the germline V gene are SGHVS and FQNEAQ. The CDR3 loop reads CASSQPLKNATAQITQYF.

Here the CDR3 reads CASGESPGNTIYF. V is TRBV12-3 or TRBV12-4 and J is TRBJ1-3. This CDR3 is 13 amino acids long.

The V and J genes are TRBV6-1 and TRBJ1-1; TCRdb returns TRBD1, unconfirmable since there is no DNA. The CDR3 has 12 amino acids. Germline V CDR1 and CDR2: MNHNS, SASEGT. The CDR3 loop is CASLGGVPEAFF.

The chain has TRBV28 and TRBJ1-4; TCRdb lists TRBD1, though no DNA is available to test this call. The CDR3 is 14 residues long. Germline-derived CDR1 and CDR2 are MDHEN and SYDVKM. The chain's CDR3 is CASNPTGGSEKLFF. Filled out from reference TRBV28 and TRBJ1-4, the complete variable domain reads DVKVTQSSRYLVKRTGEKVFLECVQDMDHENMFWYRQDPGLGLRLIYFSYDVKMKEKGDIPEGYSVSREKKERFSLILESASTNQTSMYLCASNPTGGSEKLFFGSGTQLSVL.

The CDR3 loop reads CASSPGQGVAGELFF. The chain joins TRBV14 to TRBJ2-2; TCRdb's D gene call, TRBD1, goes unchecked for lack of DNA. The CDR3 loop spans 15 amino acids. CDR1 is SGHDN and CDR2 is FVKESK in the germline V gene.

The chain is built from TRBV12-3 or TRBV12-4 and TRBJ1-2. CDR3 length: 13 residues. This chain's CDR3 is CASSSTSSFGYTF.

The chain links TRBV7-9 to TRBJ2-1; no DNA is available, so the TRBD1 call from TCRdb remains unchecked. This CDR3 is 16 amino acids long. From germline, CDR1 is SEHNR and CDR2 FQNEAQ (reference sequence). This CDR3 reads CASSLGGGPSRDEQFF.